This T cell receptor beta chain came from a study of cytomegalovirus exposure and HLA in healthy donors. The PCR had 60 Vbeta and 13 Jbeta primers. Here immunoSEQ multiplex PCR was the method, and the copy in TCRdb shows in-frame clones only, minus some. The sample consists of approximately 170,000 clones, 85% of them appearing once. The germline V and J ends were trimmed by 3 bases and 6 bases, with 19 bases remaining between them. CDR1 is SEHNR and CDR2 is FQNEAQ in the germline V gene (reference sequence). This CDR3 contains 16 residues. This TCR derives from a boy aged 2 to 10 in good health and CMV-seronegative. The chain recombines TRBV7-9 with TRBJ2-3; D not certain. The sequenced material came from PBMCs. As DNA, the CDR3 is TGTGCCAGCAGCTTCCTGGGCTTTGGGTCCTCGGATACGCAGTATTTT. Translated: CASSFLGFGSSDTQYF.